The T cell receptor beta chain described here comes from a study of blood T cell repertoires in COVID-19. Study details: PBMCs, B-cell-depleted T cells, or T cells provided the cDNA or gDNA that made up the material.

Participants were aged roughly 18 to 90 years, lived in some 23 US areas, and enrolled virtually. Cohort allocation depended upon clinical history that participants reported. Some clones are missing from TCRdb's copy, which holds only in-frame ones; the method was immunoSEQ multiplex PCR. The data contain approximately 170,000 clones, roughly 85% of them seen just once; the ten biggest clones take up around 20%. This CDR3 has 15 amino acids. Germline lookup yields CDR1 LGHDT and CDR2 YNNKEL (reference sequence). The J segment lost 7 bases and the V segment lost 3 bases, leaving 8 bases of the junction unmatched.

The V call is TRBV3-1 (or the pseudogene TRBV3-2), the J call TRBJ1-5; 8 positions match TRBD1. The TCR originated in a woman in her 70s in a cohort exposed to, infected with or recovered from COVID-19 (not recorded which). Sequenced input: PBMCs or T cells enriched from blood (not recorded which). CDR3 region: CASSQAGTGPQPQHF. For the CDR3, the DNA is TGTGCCAGCAGCCAGGCCGGGACAGGCCCGCAGCCCCAGCATTTT.